The 15 T cell receptor beta chains listed next were all sequenced from one sample in a study of lymphopenia after photon versus proton radiotherapy. Only in-frame clones appear in the TCRdb table, and some are missing; sequencing was by immunoSEQ multiplex PCR. Among roughly 150,000 clones, less than 90% were seen once, and the ten largest hold approximately 4.6%. Source: peripheral blood, taken from a patient treated with photon-based radiotherapy. Source of these receptors: a man aged 45-60 years with gastric cancer.

The rearrangement uses TRBV18 and TRBJ1-5, with no clear D. The CDR3 has 15 residues. Germline assignment: CDR1 KGHSH and CDR2 LQKENI. Trimming left V 2 bases short and J 0 bases short, with 8 bases between. CDR3 sequence (DNA): TGTGCCAGCTCACCATCCCCAGATAGCAATCAGCCCCAGCATTTT. This encodes CASSPSPDSNQPQHF.

The rearrangement links TRBV18 to TRBJ1-2, with D maybe TRBD1 (5 bases). The germline V and J ends were trimmed by 2 bases and 7 bases, with 11 bases remaining between them. The CDR3 extends over 13 amino acids. The germline V gene encodes CDR1 KGHSH and CDR2 LQKENI. CDR3 DNA sequence: TGTGCCAGCTCACCAGGGCAGGGCGGTGGCTACACCTTC. It encodes CASSPGQGGGYTF.

The chain combines TRBV5-4 with TRBJ2-7, with 9 bases fitting TRBD2. Germline trimming cut 4 bases from V and 2 bases from J; bases unmatched to any gene: 10. The germline CDR1 and CDR2 sequences are SGHNT and YYREEE (reference sequence). There are 16 residues in the CDR3. The CDR3 DNA follows: TGTGCCAGCAGCCCAACCAGGACTAGCGAGGCCTACGAGCAGTACTTC. Amino acid sequence: CASSPTRTSEAYEQYF. The whole variable domain, filled in from reference TRBV5-4 and TRBJ2-7, reads ETGVTQSPTHLIKTRGQQVTLRCSSQSGHNTVSWYQQALGQGPQFIFQYYREEENGRGNFPPRFSGLQFPNYSSELNVNALELDDSALYLCASSPTRTSEAYEQYFGPGTRLTVT.

The V call is TRBV9, the J call TRBJ2-1, with D uncertain. The CDR3 is 12 residues long. Deletions cut 0 bases from V and 8 bases from J, with 6 bases between. In germline, CDR1 is SGDLS, CDR2 YYNGEE. The CDR3 protein is CASSVGAYEQFF. The CDR3 DNA sequence: TGTGCCAGCAGCGTAGGGGCATATGAGCAGTTCTTC. Supplemented by reference TRBV9 and TRBJ2-1, the full variable domain reads DSGVTQTPKHLITATGQRVTLRCSPRSGDLSVYWYQQSLDQGLQFLIQYYNGEERAKGNILERFSAQQFPDLHSELNLSSLELGDSALYFCASSVGAYEQFFGPGTRLTVL.

The V gene is TRBV19, the J gene TRBJ1-5; D not resolved. The CDR3 contains 12 residues. Trimming left V 7 bases short and J 4 bases short, with 8 bases between. Germline CDR1 and CDR2: LNHDA and SQIVND (reference sequence). The CDR3 bases are TGTGCCAGTACTACGCAGAATCAGCCCCAGCATTTT. It encodes CASTTQNQPQHF.

The genes are TRBV30 and TRBJ2-6, with a tentative D call TRBD2 (5 bases). Per germline, CDR1 GTSNPN and CDR2 SVGIG (reference sequence). The CDR3 has 16 residues. Deletions cut 3 bases from V and 1 base from J, with 13 bases between. The CDR3: CAWSSTGVSGANVLTF. CDR3 DNA: TGTGCCTGGAGCTCAACCGGGGTTTCTGGGGCCAACGTCCTGACTTTC.

This chain connects TRBV7-9 to TRBJ1-4; D ambiguous. Trimming cost V 0 bases and J 6 bases, with 11 bases left between them. The germline V gene has CDR1 SEHNR and CDR2 FQNEAQ (reference sequence). The CDR3 runs 15 residues. CDR3 amino acids: CASSLAPTTDEKLFF. CDR3 in DNA: TGTGCCAGCAGCTTAGCCCCCACTACGGATGAAAAACTGTTTTTT.

The chain has TRBV18 and TRBJ2-1, with D possibly being TRBD1 (6 bases). CDR1 and CDR2 (germline): KGHSH, LQKENI. Trimming removed 6 bases from V and 0 bases from J, with 12 bases in between. The CDR3 runs to 15 residues. CDR3 protein: CASSRGGYSYNEQFF. CDR3 coding DNA: TGTGCCAGCTCCAGAGGGGGTTACTCCTACAATGAGCAGTTCTTC.

This sequence joins TRBV19 and TRBJ2-7, with TRBD2 matching over 7 bases. CDR1 and CDR2 (germline): LNHDA, SQIVND (reference sequence). V shed 5 bases, J shed 3 bases, and the junction held 1 base outside the gene matches. This CDR3 contains 12 residues. In DNA, the CDR3 is TGTGCCAGTAGTTCTAGCGGCTACGAGCAGTACTTC. As protein: CASSSSGYEQYF.

The rearrangement joins TRBV5-6 to TRBJ2-3, with D possibly matching TRBD2 (6 bases). Germline CDR1 and CDR2: SGHDT and YYEEEE. The CDR3 spans 11 residues. The V end lost 4 bases, the J end lost 9 bases, and 9 bases lay between the germline ends. The CDR3 loop reads CASSQGGTQYF. The CDR3 DNA reads as TGTGCCAGCAGCCAGGGAGGAACGCAGTATTTT.

The rearrangement links TRBV9 to TRBJ1-1, with D tentatively TRBD1 (6 bases). Deletions cut 0 bases from V and 7 bases from J, with 7 bases between. Germline CDR1 reads SGDLS; CDR2 reads YYNGEE. This CDR3 is built from 12 residues. The CDR3 here is CASSVGGGEAFF. CDR3 sequence (DNA): TGTGCCAGCAGCGTAGGAGGGGGTGAAGCTTTCTTT.

The genes are TRBV30 and TRBJ2-2; TRBD2 might be the D (5 bases). Germline CDR1 and CDR2: GTSNPN and SVGIG (reference sequence). Trimming stripped 0 bases from V and 7 bases from J, with 12 bases between. There are 14 residues in the CDR3. CDR3 sequence (DNA): TGTGCCTGGAGTGTAGATAGGGCGGGCGGGGAGCTGTTTTTT. Protein product: CAWSVDRAGGELFF.

J is TRBJ1-2 and V is TRBV9; 7 bases are a match to TRBD1. V shed 4 bases, J shed 4 bases, and the junction held 10 bases outside the gene matches. CDR1 is SGDLS, CDR2 YYNGEE, per germline. The CDR3 spans 15 residues. In DNA form, the CDR3 reads TGTGCCAGCAGCTCAGGGGGAGCAGGTCGCTATGGCTACACCTTC. Residues: CASSSGGAGRYGYTF.

The chain recombines TRBV4-2 with TRBJ2-2, with unresolved D. Trimming took off 0 bases at V and 1 base at J, with 9 bases between the two ends. CDR3 length equals 16 residues. From germline, CDR1 is LGHNA and CDR2 YNFKEQ. The CDR3 sequence: CASSQDRPGNTGELFF. The CDR3 region has the DNA TGTGCCAGCAGCCAAGACCGGCCTGGGAACACCGGGGAGCTGTTTTTT.

A word on this clone: One junction end does not reproduce the germline sequence, and a read error may be involved. The chain is built from TRBV5-4 and TRBJ2-1; D is possibly TRBD1 or TRBD2 (5 bases each). CDR1 is SGHNT, CDR2 YYREEE, per germline (reference sequence). The length of the CDR3 is 15 residues. The CDR3 region is CASSWDASSDNEQFF. The CDR3 DNA reads as TGTGCCAGCAGCTGGGACGCAAGCTCCGACAATGAGCAGTTCTTC.